This is a list of T cell receptor beta chains from one sample in a study of CD8 T cells in ankylosing spondylitis. TCRdb passed the 5' RACE reads through MiXCR, listing each CDR3 protein once. The sample includes 25,000 to 30,000 distinct CDR3 sequences, 7.9% of them seen just once. Sequenced input: blood. The receptors derive from a male donor with ankylosing spondylitis or in good health (not recorded which). Each CDR3 is given with its conserved first and last residue. The order of the fields is clone size, D gene, J gene, V gene, CDR3 protein, CDR3 DNA. The D gene is left open where the match is weak. The size entry is marked missing in some rows and otherwise reads once, few, many or a size class.

clone size: few; D gene: -; J gene: TRBJ2-1; V gene: TRBV7-2; CDR3 protein: CASSLIVNNNEQFF; CDR3 DNA: TGTGCCAGCAGCTTAATTGTAAACAACAATGAGCAGTTCTTC
clone size: -; D gene: -; J gene: TRBJ1-6; V gene: TRBV12-3/TRBV12-4; CDR3 protein: CASSFRGGSPLHF; CDR3 DNA: TGTGCCAGCAGTTTTCGAGGAGGTTCACCCCTCCACTTT
clone size: many; D gene: -; J gene: TRBJ2-3; V gene: TRBV30; CDR3 protein: CAWSPGTSDTQYF; CDR3 DNA: TGTGCCTGGAGTCCTGGAACTTCAGATACGCAGTATTTT
clone size: few; D gene: TRBD2; J gene: TRBJ2-2; V gene: TRBV9; CDR3 protein: CASSVLAGGQNTGELFF; CDR3 DNA: TGTGCCAGCAGCGTGTTAGCGGGAGGTCAGAACACCGGGGAGCTGTTTTTT
clone size: few; D gene: -; J gene: TRBJ2-2; V gene: TRBV12-3/TRBV12-4; CDR3 protein: CARPRGTGELFF; CDR3 DNA: TGTGCCAGACCCCGAGGGACCGGGGAGCTGTTTTTT
clone size: few; D gene: TRBD2; J gene: TRBJ2-7; V gene: TRBV20-1; CDR3 protein: CSATLTSGEPYEQYF; CDR3 DNA: TGCAGTGCTACCCTGACTAGCGGAGAACCCTACGAGCAGTACTTC
clone size: -; D gene: TRBD1; J gene: TRBJ2-2; V gene: TRBV20-1; CDR3 protein: CSARQGNTGELFF; CDR3 DNA: TGCAGTGCCAGACAGGGGAACACCGGGGAGCTGTTTTTT
clone size: -; D gene: -; J gene: TRBJ2-2; V gene: TRBV4-1; CDR3 protein: CASSLSAHTGELFF; CDR3 DNA: TGCGCCAGCAGCCTTTCGGCTCACACCGGGGAGCTGTTTTTT
clone size: -; D gene: TRBD2; J gene: TRBJ2-1; V gene: TRBV2; CDR3 protein: CASRIAGDVNEQFF; CDR3 DNA: TGTGCCAGCAGGATAGCGGGGGACGTCAATGAGCAGTTCTTC
clone size: -; D gene: TRBD2; J gene: TRBJ2-3; V gene: TRBV20-1; CDR3 protein: CSASGPAGDEDTQYF; CDR3 DNA: TGCAGTGCTAGTGGCCCAGCGGGGGATGAAGATACGCAGTATTTT
clone size: -; D gene: TRBD2; J gene: TRBJ2-1; V gene: TRBV5-4; CDR3 protein: CASSFPGGSRHNEQFF; CDR3 DNA: TGTGCCAGCAGCTTCCCGGGGGGGTCCCGTCACAATGAGCAGTTCTTC
clone size: -; D gene: TRBD2; J gene: TRBJ2-3; V gene: TRBV15; CDR3 protein: CATSRDPLGLAGPRDTQYF; CDR3 DNA: TGTGCCACCAGCAGAGATCCTCTGGGACTAGCGGGCCCTCGAGATACGCAGTATTTT
clone size: few; D gene: -; J gene: TRBJ2-2; V gene: TRBV24-1; CDR3 protein: CATRGRGTGELFF; CDR3 DNA: TGTGCCACGAGGGGTAGGGGGACCGGGGAGCTGTTTTTT
clone size: many; D gene: TRBD1; J gene: TRBJ1-2; V gene: TRBV12-3/TRBV12-4; CDR3 protein: CASSFRAQGAYGYTF; CDR3 DNA: TGTGCCAGCAGTTTCAGGGCCCAGGGGGCATATGGCTACACCTTC
clone size: -; D gene: -; J gene: TRBJ2-3; V gene: TRBV20-1; CDR3 protein: CSARDLRRQDTQYF; CDR3 DNA: TGCAGTGCTAGAGATTTGCGCCGACAAGATACGCAGTATTTT
clone size: -; D gene: -; J gene: TRBJ2-7; V gene: TRBV6-5; CDR3 protein: CASRTTGLIGEQYF; CDR3 DNA: TGTGCCAGCAGGACCACAGGGTTGATCGGCGAGCAGTACTTC
clone size: many; D gene: TRBD1; J gene: TRBJ1-4; V gene: TRBV20-1; CDR3 protein: CSARDGQATNEKLFF; CDR3 DNA: TGCAGTGCTAGGGACGGACAGGCAACTAATGAAAAACTGTTTTTT
clone size: -; D gene: TRBD2; J gene: TRBJ2-1; V gene: TRBV20-1; CDR3 protein: CSFNGRAGNEQFF; CDR3 DNA: TGCAGCTTTAACGGGAGGGCGGGTAATGAGCAGTTCTTC
clone size: -; D gene: -; J gene: TRBJ1-1; V gene: TRBV28; CDR3 protein: CASSGPNTEAFF; CDR3 DNA: TGTGCCAGCAGTGGTCCGAACACTGAAGCTTTCTTT
clone size: few; D gene: -; J gene: TRBJ2-5; V gene: TRBV7-9; CDR3 protein: CASGGGRAGNQETQYF; CDR3 DNA: TGTGCCAGCGGGGGAGGAAGGGCAGGGAACCAAGAGACCCAGTACTTC
clone size: -; D gene: -; J gene: TRBJ2-2; V gene: TRBV4-1; CDR3 protein: CASRITNTGELFF; CDR3 DNA: TGCGCCAGCCGAATTACGAACACCGGGGAGCTGTTTTTT
clone size: medium-sized; D gene: TRBD1; J gene: TRBJ2-4; V gene: TRBV2; CDR3 protein: CASSRDRGNGIQYF; CDR3 DNA: TGTGCCAGCAGCCGGGACAGGGGTAATGGCATTCAGTACTTC
clone size: many; D gene: -; J gene: TRBJ2-2; V gene: TRBV20-1; CDR3 protein: CSARDGGLTGELFF; CDR3 DNA: TGCAGTGCTAGAGACGGGGGTCTGACCGGGGAGCTGTTTTTT
clone size: few; D gene: TRBD1; J gene: TRBJ2-2; V gene: TRBV10-3; CDR3 protein: CAISETGGTGELFF; CDR3 DNA: TGTGCCATCAGTGAGACAGGGGGCACCGGGGAGCTTTTTTTT
clone size: few; D gene: -; J gene: TRBJ1-1; V gene: TRBV12-3/TRBV12-4; CDR3 protein: CASSFPPENTEAFF; CDR3 DNA: TGTGCCAGCAGTTTCCCCCCAGAGAACACTGAAGCTTTCTTT
clone size: few; D gene: TRBD2; J gene: TRBJ2-7; V gene: TRBV5-1; CDR3 protein: CASGATSGTYEQYF; CDR3 DNA: TGCGCCAGCGGGGCCACTAGCGGGACATACGAGCAGTACTTC
clone size: -; D gene: -; J gene: TRBJ2-1; V gene: TRBV20-1; CDR3 protein: CSARVFDPSSYNEQFF; CDR3 DNA: TGCAGTGCTAGAGTTTTCGATCCCAGCTCCTACAATGAGCAGTTCTTC
clone size: few; D gene: -; J gene: TRBJ2-2; V gene: TRBV12-5; CDR3 protein: CASGLGTATGELFF; CDR3 DNA: TGTGCTAGTGGTTTGGGGACAGCAACCGGGGAGCTGTTTTTT
clone size: many; D gene: TRBD1; J gene: TRBJ2-7; V gene: TRBV28; CDR3 protein: CASSRRQGGLGYEQYF; CDR3 DNA: TGTGCCAGCAGTCGAAGACAGGGTGGGTTGGGGTACGAGCAGTACTTC
clone size: -; D gene: -; J gene: TRBJ2-5; V gene: TRBV28; CDR3 protein: CASTGRRRETQYF; CDR3 DNA: TGTGCCAGCACAGGACGGAGAAGAGAGACCCAGTACTTC
clone size: many; D gene: -; J gene: TRBJ1-1; V gene: TRBV12-3/TRBV12-4; CDR3 protein: CASSFARVTEAFF; CDR3 DNA: TGTGCCAGCAGCTTCGCCCGTGTCACTGAAGCTTTCTTT
clone size: -; D gene: -; J gene: TRBJ1-1; V gene: TRBV5-1; CDR3 protein: CASSLRQQGATEAFF; CDR3 DNA: TGCGCCAGCAGCTTGCGCCAACAGGGAGCAACTGAAGCTTTCTTT
clone size: few; D gene: TRBD2; J gene: TRBJ2-1; V gene: TRBV7-6; CDR3 protein: CASSLLAGGQVEQFF; CDR3 DNA: TGTGCCAGCAGCTTACTAGCGGGGGGGCAGGTTGAGCAGTTCTTC
clone size: few; D gene: -; J gene: TRBJ2-1; V gene: TRBV4-1; CDR3 protein: CASSQGPGVGEQFF; CDR3 DNA: TGCGCCAGCAGCCAGGGCCCGGGGGTCGGTGAGCAGTTCTTC
clone size: -; D gene: TRBD1; J gene: TRBJ2-1; V gene: TRBV7-2; CDR3 protein: CASSLAGTGGHNEQFF; CDR3 DNA: TGTGCCAGCAGCTTAGCAGGGACAGGGGGCCACAATGAGCAGTTCTTC
clone size: -; D gene: -; J gene: TRBJ2-7; V gene: TRBV12-3/TRBV12-4; CDR3 protein: CASIKPPGHITYEQYF; CDR3 DNA: TGTGCCAGCATCAAGCCCCCGGGACATATAACCTACGAGCAGTACTTC
clone size: -; D gene: TRBD1; J gene: TRBJ1-1; V gene: TRBV28; CDR3 protein: CASRRQGGVDTEAFF; CDR3 DNA: TGTGCCAGCAGGAGACAGGGAGGGGTGGATACTGAAGCTTTCTTT
clone size: many; D gene: -; J gene: TRBJ2-5; V gene: TRBV3-1; CDR3 protein: CASSQGLQGSVETQYF; CDR3 DNA: TGTGCCAGCAGCCAAGGCCTTCAAGGATCCGTGGAGACCCAGTACTTC
clone size: few; D gene: TRBD1; J gene: TRBJ2-4; V gene: TRBV4-3; CDR3 protein: CASSQGRTGFQNIQYF; CDR3 DNA: TGCGCCAGCAGCCAAGGACGGACAGGGTTCCAAAACATTCAGTACTTC
clone size: -; D gene: TRBD1; J gene: TRBJ2-5; V gene: TRBV12-3/TRBV12-4; CDR3 protein: CASSSGQFQETQYF; CDR3 DNA: TGTGCCAGCAGCTCGGGACAGTTCCAAGAGACCCAGTACTTC
clone size: -; D gene: -; J gene: TRBJ1-5; V gene: TRBV12-3/TRBV12-4; CDR3 protein: CASSLRQNSNQPQHF; CDR3 DNA: TGTGCCAGCAGTTTAAGGCAAAATAGCAATCAGCCCCAGCATTTT
clone size: -; D gene: -; J gene: TRBJ1-2; V gene: TRBV12-3/TRBV12-4; CDR3 protein: CASSLAPGGYTF; CDR3 DNA: TGTGCCAGCAGTTTGGCCCCGGGGGGCTACACCTTC
clone size: -; D gene: -; J gene: TRBJ2-3; V gene: TRBV5-1; CDR3 protein: CASSLAERTDTQYF; CDR3 DNA: TGCGCCAGCAGCTTGGCGGAACGCACAGATACGCAGTATTTT
clone size: -; D gene: TRBD2; J gene: TRBJ2-4; V gene: TRBV29-1; CDR3 protein: CSVWASGRAPTKNIQYF; CDR3 DNA: TGCAGCGTCTGGGCTAGCGGGAGGGCTCCGACCAAAAACATTCAGTACTTC
clone size: many; D gene: -; J gene: TRBJ2-2; V gene: TRBV5-7; CDR3 protein: CASSLLPGGDTGELFF; CDR3 DNA: TGTGCCAGCAGCTTGTTGCCGGGGGGCGACACCGGGGAGCTGTTTTTT
clone size: many; D gene: TRBD1; J gene: TRBJ2-4; V gene: TRBV14; CDR3 protein: CASSRDRASKNIQYF; CDR3 DNA: TGTGCCAGCAGCCGTGACAGGGCGTCCAAAAACATTCAGTACTTC
clone size: -; D gene: TRBD2; J gene: TRBJ2-3; V gene: TRBV6-5; CDR3 protein: CASSRNRLAGPLDTQYF; CDR3 DNA: TGTGCCAGCAGCCGAAACCGACTAGCGGGACCTTTAGATACGCAGTATTTT
clone size: -; D gene: -; J gene: TRBJ2-4; V gene: TRBV5-4; CDR3 protein: CASSPGVTKNIQYF; CDR3 DNA: TGTGCCAGCAGCCCGGGCGTAACCAAAAACATTCAGTACTTC
clone size: many; D gene: -; J gene: TRBJ2-3; V gene: TRBV7-2; CDR3 protein: CASSLTPGVGSTDTQYF; CDR3 DNA: TGTGCCAGCAGCCTGACCCCAGGGGTTGGGAGCACAGATACGCAGTATTTT
clone size: many; D gene: TRBD1; J gene: TRBJ2-1; V gene: TRBV24-1; CDR3 protein: CATPGQVSSYNEQFF; CDR3 DNA: TGTGCCACCCCTGGACAGGTCAGCTCCTACAATGAGCAGTTCTTC
clone size: -; D gene: -; J gene: TRBJ2-7; V gene: TRBV29-1; CDR3 protein: CSAKWVEQYF; CDR3 DNA: TGCAGCGCGAAGTGGGTTGAGCAGTACTTC
clone size: many; D gene: -; J gene: TRBJ2-3; V gene: TRBV15; CDR3 protein: CATSDYSTDTQYF; CDR3 DNA: TGTGCCACCAGTGACTACAGCACAGATACGCAGTATTTT
clone size: many; D gene: -; J gene: TRBJ2-5; V gene: TRBV20-1; CDR3 protein: CSATTDRETQYF; CDR3 DNA: TGCAGTGCTACAACAGACCGAGAGACCCAGTACTTC